This entry features one TCR beta chain sequence. This sample stems from a study of blood T cell repertoires in COVID-19. About the research overall: Collection of acute and convalescent COVID-19 samples took place in the United States, Italy and Spain. T cells, B-cell-depleted T cells, or PBMCs supplied cDNA or gDNA.

Authors' methods: Estimation of nucleated cell counts was performed using reference gene primer amplification. Some clones are missing from TCRdb's copy, which holds only in-frame ones; the method was immunoSEQ multiplex PCR. The DNA gave D and trimming, while V, J and clone size come from that table. The table shows about 380,000 clones, with more than 75% occurring only once. Trimming took 7 bases from V and 3 from J, leaving 18 bases between them. CDR1 is MNHEY, CDR2 SVGAGI, per germline. This CDR3 is built from 15 residues. The clonotype originates from a human donor with acute or convalescent COVID-19. The donor label of this sample is uncertain. The material sequenced was peripheral blood. The chain has TRBV6-5 and TRBJ1-2; D remains ambiguous. CDR3 in amino acids: CASKVQVNGDYGYTF. The CDR3 nucleotides read TGTGCCAGCAAAGTCCAGGTCAACGGGGACTATGGCTACACCTTC.